This TCR beta chain was identified during a study of T cells in localized non-small cell lung cancer. In regard to this clone: The antigen remains unidentified.

Generated by immunoSEQ multiplex PCR, the TCRdb table keeps only in-frame clones and is missing some. The table shows about 76,000 clones, with about four fifths occurring only once. Study-wide results and limits: A raised T cell density in blood coincided with lengthier overall survival. For the top 100 tumor clones, a median roughly 56 also appeared in adjacent lung. Clonality of T cells reached its maximum in uninvolved adjacent lung, surpassing tumor. Heterogeneity stays possible, as sequencing covered only one tumor region.

The sequence derives from a female donor of 60 years or more with stage I lung adenocarcinoma. The sample was peripheral blood, taken before any cancer treatment.

CDR3 DNA sequence: TGTGCCAGCAGCAACGGCGCCGTCACTGAAGCTTTCTTT. Residues: CASSNGAVTEAFF. V is TRBV11-2 and J is TRBJ1-1; D is unresolved. V was cut by 5 bases and J by 4 bases, with 11 bases left in between. Germline values: CDR1 SGHAT, CDR2 FQNNGV. This CDR3 is 13 amino acids long. Together with reference TRBV11-2 and TRBJ1-1, the CDR3 gives the full variable domain: EAGVAQSPRYKIIEKRQSVAFWCNPISGHATLYWYQQILGQGPKLLIQFQNNGVVDDSQLPKDRFSAERLKGVDSTLKIQPAKLEDSAVYLCASSNGAVTEAFFGQGTRLTVV.